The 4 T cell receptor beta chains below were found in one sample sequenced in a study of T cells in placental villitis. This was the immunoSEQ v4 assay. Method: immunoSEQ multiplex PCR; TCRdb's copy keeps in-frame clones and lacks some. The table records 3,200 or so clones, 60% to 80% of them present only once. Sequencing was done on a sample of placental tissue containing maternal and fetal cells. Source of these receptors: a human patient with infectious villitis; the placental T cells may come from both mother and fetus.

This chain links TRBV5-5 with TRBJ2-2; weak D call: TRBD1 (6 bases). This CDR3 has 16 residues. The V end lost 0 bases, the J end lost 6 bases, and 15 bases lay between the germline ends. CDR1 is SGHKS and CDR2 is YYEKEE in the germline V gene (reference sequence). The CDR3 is CASSLAITGHAGELFF. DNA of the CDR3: TGTGCCAGCAGCTTGGCCATCACAGGGCATGCCGGGGAGCTGTTTTTT.

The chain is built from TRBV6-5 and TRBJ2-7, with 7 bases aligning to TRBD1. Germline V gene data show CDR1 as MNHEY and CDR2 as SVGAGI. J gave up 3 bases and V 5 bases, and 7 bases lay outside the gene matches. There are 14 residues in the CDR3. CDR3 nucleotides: TGTGCCAGCAGTACGACAGGGTCCCTCTACGAGCAGTACTTC. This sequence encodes CASSTTGSLYEQYF.

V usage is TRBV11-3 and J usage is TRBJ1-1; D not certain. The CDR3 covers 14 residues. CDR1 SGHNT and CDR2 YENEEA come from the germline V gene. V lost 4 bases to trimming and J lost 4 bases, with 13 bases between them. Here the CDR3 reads CASSSNRGGTEAFF. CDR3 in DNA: TGTGCCAGCAGCTCAAATCGGGGTGGCACTGAAGCTTTCTTT.

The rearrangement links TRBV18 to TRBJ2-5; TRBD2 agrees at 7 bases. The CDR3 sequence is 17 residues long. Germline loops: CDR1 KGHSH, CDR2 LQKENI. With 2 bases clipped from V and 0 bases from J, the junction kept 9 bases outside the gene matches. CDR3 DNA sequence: TGTGCCAGCTCACCAACCCGAGCGGGGCTGTACCAAGAGACCCAGTACTTC. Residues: CASSPTRAGLYQETQYF.